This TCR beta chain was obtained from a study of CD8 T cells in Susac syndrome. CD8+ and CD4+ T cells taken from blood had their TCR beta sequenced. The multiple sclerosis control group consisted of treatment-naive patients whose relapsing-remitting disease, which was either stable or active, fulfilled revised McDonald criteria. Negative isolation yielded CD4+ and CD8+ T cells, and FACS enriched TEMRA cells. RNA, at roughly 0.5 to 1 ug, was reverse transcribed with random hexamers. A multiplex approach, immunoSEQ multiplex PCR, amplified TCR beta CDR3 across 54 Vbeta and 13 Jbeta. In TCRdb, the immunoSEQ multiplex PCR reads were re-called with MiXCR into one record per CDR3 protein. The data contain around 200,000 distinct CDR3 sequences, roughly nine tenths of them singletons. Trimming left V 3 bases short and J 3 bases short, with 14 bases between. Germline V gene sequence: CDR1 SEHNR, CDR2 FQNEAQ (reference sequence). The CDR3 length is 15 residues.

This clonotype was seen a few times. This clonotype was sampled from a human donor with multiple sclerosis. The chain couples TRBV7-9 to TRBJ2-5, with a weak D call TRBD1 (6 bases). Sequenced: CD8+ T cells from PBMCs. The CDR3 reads CASSLLDTGKETQYF. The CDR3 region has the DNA TGTGCCAGCAGCTTGTTGGATACAGGGAAAGAGACCCAGTACTTC.